A single sample is the source of the 16 T cell receptor delta chains below, sequenced in a study of fetal and pediatric gammadelta thymocytes. TCRdb repeated clone calling on the reads with CATT. The table lists some 1,700 delta-chain clones, around 15% of them singletons. Sequencing used Vgamma9Vdelta2 gamma-delta T cells from the thymus. Subset specified: sorted CD3+gammadeltaTCR+Vgamma9+Vdelta2+ thymocytes. These receptors all come from a child who underwent cardiac surgery and was recorded as healthy.

This clone is classed as large. The chain uses TRAV38-2/DV8 and TRDJ1, with 13 bases lining up with TRDD3. V shed 3 bases, J shed 0 bases, and the junction held 20 bases outside the gene matches. Germline lookup yields CDR1 TSESDYY and CDR2 QEAYKQQN. The CDR3 is 22 amino acids. The CDR3 is CAYRTVSCSILGDTRYTDKLIF. Written as DNA, the CDR3 is TGTGCTTATAGGACCGTTTCCTGTTCCATACTGGGGGATACGCGATACACCGATAAACTCATCTTT.

The chain uses TRDV2 and TRDJ1; 9 bases line up with TRDD3. TCRdb records no J gene; here it was assigned by comparing the DNA to germline. V lost 3 bases, J lost 0 bases, and 13 bases stayed unmatched. The CDR3 runs to 18 residues. Per the germline V gene, CDR1 is GEAIGNYY and CDR2 is EKD. The CDR3 reads CACDLGSTGGRNTDKLIF. The DNA of the CDR3 is TGTGCCTGTGACCTCGGTAGTACTGGGGGACGAAACACCGATAAACTCATCTTT.

V usage is TRDV2 and J usage is TRDJ1, with 10 bases matching TRDD3. TCRdb carries no J gene annotation; the J gene was assigned here by matching the DNA with germline. The germline gives CDR1 GEAIGNYY, CDR2 EKD. The CDR3 spans 17 residues. V dropped 1 base and J dropped 3; count of bases not matched to a gene: 10. This chain's CDR3 is CACDTAAGGYLADKLIF. The CDR3 DNA sequence: TGTGCCTGTGACACGGCGGCTGGGGGATATTTGGCCGATAAACTCATCTTT.

This clone is large. J is TRDJ1 and V is TRDV2; D possibly corresponds to TRDD3 (5 bases). Germline CDR1 and CDR2: GEAIGNYY and EKD. V was clipped by 6 bases and J by 10 bases, with 20 bases between them. The CDR3 has 13 residues. CDR3 nucleotide sequence: TGTGCCTGTTGTCCTGGACAGGATAAAGGACTCATCTTT. Translating gives CACCPGQDKGLIF.

In regard to this clone: A much larger clone is a single base away; this may be a read error. This sample also contains other DNA sequences that code for the same CDR3. V usage is TRDV2 and J usage is TRDJ1, with TRDD3 matching 11 bases. The CDR3 runs to 19 residues. The V gene's germline CDR1 is GEAIGNYY and CDR2 EKD. V lost 0 bases to trimming and J lost 2 bases; unmatched junction nucleotides: 13. Here the CDR3 reads CACDTKEALGDNVTDKLIF. Here the CDR3 DNA reads TGTGCCTGTGACACCAAGGAGGCACTGGGGGATAATGTGACCGATAAACTCATCTTT.

By share, this clone counts as medium-sized (0.01 to 0.1%). The V call is TRDV2, the J call TRDJ1; TRDD3 matches 9 bases. V was clipped by 5 bases and J by 0 bases; unmatched bases: 12. The germline gives CDR1 GEAIGNYY, CDR2 EKD. CDR3 length: 17 amino acids. The CDR3 bases are TGTGCCTGTGCCCGTACTGGGGGACCCCTGTACACCGATAAACTCATCTTT. Translating gives CACARTGGPLYTDKLIF.

The V call is TRDV2, the J call TRDJ1; TRDD3 matches at 8 bases. TCRdb is silent on the J gene; assignment here came from matching the DNA to germline. Germline V gene data show CDR1 as GEAIGNYY and CDR2 as EKD. J was trimmed by 0 bases and V by 0 bases; bases with no gene match: 5. This CDR3 is built from 16 residues. The DNA for the CDR3 is TGTGCCTGTGACACCGGGGGGATAATGTACACCGATAAACTCATCTTT. Translated: CACDTGGIMYTDKLIF.

By its share, this clone is large. This sequence joins TRDV2 and TRDJ1; no definite D call. Looked up from germline, CDR1 is GEAIGNYY and CDR2 is EKD. This CDR3 spans 11 amino acids. V lost 8 bases to trimming and J lost 1 base, with 7 bases between them. The CDR3 sequence: CALASTDKLIF. The CDR3 nucleotides are TGTGCCTTGGCGTCCACCGATAAACTCATCTTT.

The sample holds a few counts of this clone. A junction end diverges from the germline sequence, so it may reflect a read error. This same CDR3 is encoded by further DNA sequences in the sample. The chain recombines TRDV2 with TRDJ1, with a possible D match to TRDD3 (5 bases). Germline V gene sequence: CDR1 GEAIGNYY, CDR2 EKD. CDR3 length: 17 residues. CDR3 coding DNA: TGTGCATGTGACACCGCGTCGAGGGGGTACGACACCGATAAACTCATCTTT. Protein: CACDTASRGYDTDKLIF.

This clone is labeled as medium-sized (0.01 to 0.1%). The V and J genes are TRDV2 and TRDJ2, with 9 positions matching TRDD3. This CDR3 spans 18 amino acids. The J segment lost 4 bases and the V segment lost 0 bases, leaving 11 bases of the junction unmatched. CDR1 is GEAIGNYY and CDR2 is EKD in the germline V gene. The CDR3 DNA is TGTGCCTGTGACACCGGGAACACTGGGGGAGGACCGACAGCACAACTCTTCTTT. Protein product: CACDTGNTGGGPTAQLFF.

Relative to its sample, this clone is large (0.1 to 1%). This sequence joins TRDV2 and TRDJ1; 13 bases map to TRDD3. The J segment lost 0 bases and the V segment lost 5 bases, leaving 8 bases of the junction unmatched. In germline, CDR1 is GEAIGNYY, CDR2 EKD. This CDR3 has 17 amino acids. CDR3 region: CACASLGDTLDTDKLIF. DNA of the CDR3: TGTGCCTGTGCCTCACTGGGGGATACGCTGGACACCGATAAACTCATCTTT.

As to this clone: A much bigger clone sits one base away, suggesting this may be a read error. V usage is TRDV2 and J usage is TRDJ1; TRDD3 matches 10 bases. Because TCRdb records no J gene, it was assigned here through a match of the DNA to germline. The CDR3 totals 19 residues. Germline V gene lookup returns CDR1 GEAIGNYY and CDR2 EKD. Losses at the gene ends were 6 bases for V and 0 bases for J; bases not matched to a gene: 18. CDR3 region: CACKPYWGINAEYTDKLIF. The DNA for the CDR3 is TGTGCCTGTAAGCCATACTGGGGGATTAATGCTGAGTACACCGATAAACTCATCTTT.

Relative to its sample, this clone is large. The V call is TRDV2, the J call TRDJ1; 7 nucleotides agree with TRDD3. Losses at the gene ends were 0 bases for V and 0 bases for J; bases not matched to a gene: 18. The CDR3 sequence is 20 residues long. Germline V gives CDR1 GEAIGNYY, CDR2 EKD. CDR3 nucleotides: TGTGCCTGTGACACCGGTCCTTTAGGGGGATCCCGACCGTACACCGATAAACTCATCTTT. It yields the protein CACDTGPLGGSRPYTDKLIF.

This clone counts as medium-sized. This chain connects TRDV2 to TRDJ1, with D maybe TRDD3 (6 bases). There are 17 residues in the CDR3. V was pared by 3 bases and J by 0 bases, with 19 bases between. CDR1 is GEAIGNYY, CDR2 EKD, per germline. CDR3: CACDSLLRGSYTDKLIF. CDR3 nucleotides: TGTGCCTGTGACTCCCTACTGAGGGGATCCTACACCGATAAACTCATCTTT.

In this sample, this clone is medium-sized. The chain links TRDV2 to TRDJ1, with a weak D call TRDD3 (5 bases). The V end lost 1 base, the J end lost 3 bases, and 20 bases lay between the germline ends. This CDR3 contains 17 residues. Germline V CDR1 and CDR2: GEAIGNYY, EKD. CDR3: CACDTRGGSQGPDKLIF. CDR3 bases: TGTGCCTGTGACACACGGGGGGGTTCTCAGGGGCCCGATAAACTCATCTTT.

This clone qualifies as large. Distinct nucleotide sequences in the sample also encode this CDR3. The V gene is TRDV2, the J gene TRDJ1; D might be TRDD3 (6 bases). This CDR3 is built from 15 residues. Germline V gene data show CDR1 as GEAIGNYY and CDR2 as EKD. V shed 0 bases and J shed 0 bases, with 10 bases lying between them. CDR3 in DNA: TGTGCCTGTGACACCGGGGGACGGTACACCGATAAACTCATCTTT. It codes for CACDTGGRYTDKLIF.